This T cell receptor beta chain was observed in a study of identical twins. Study results and caveats: Memory repertoires showed no such pattern, whereas abundant cord blood beta clonotypes carried fewer insertions. Modelling approaches yielded underestimates of out-of-frame TCR alpha sharing between monozygotic twins.

Of note for this clonotype: The antigen remains undetermined.

All donors were healthy Caucasians. TCRdb re-derived calls from the 5' RACE reads in MiXCR, one entry per CDR3 protein. The sample lists approximately 670,000 distinct CDR3 sequences; around 5.7% were seen once. This CDR3 contains 14 residues. The trim removed 5 bases at V and 7 bases at J, leaving 7 bases unmatched. Looked up from germline, CDR1 is MNHEY and CDR2 is SMNVEV (reference sequence). J is TRBJ1-4 and V is TRBV27; 7 bases map to TRBD1. Sequencing was carried out using naive T cells sorted from blood. The TCR was taken from a man aged 18 to 29 in good health. CDR3 amino acids: CASSAAGGFEKLFF. In DNA, the CDR3 is TGTGCCAGCAGTGCGGCAGGGGGTTTTGAAAAACTGTTTTTT.